This TCR beta chain derives from a study of neoadjuvant anti-PD-1 for oral cavity cancer. Study context: Non-progressing patients received a fourth nivolumab dose near day 43, then surgery on days 50-56.

Germline V CDR1 and CDR2: MDHEN, SYDVKM. This CDR3 comprises 13 residues. Trimming removed 8 bases from V and 5 bases from J; junction bases left unmatched: 7. This clone was detected a few times. Its antigen is as yet unknown. The study, taken as a whole, reports: Treg/Th17 ratio rose with pretreatment blood and fell with post-treatment tumor TCRbeta clonality.

Described time point: after neoadjuvant nivolumab, at surgical resection. PBMC libraries mostly used about 450 ng of input genomic DNA, with six replicates per sample. Assay used: immunoSEQ multiplex PCR; TCRdb lists only in-frame clones, some missing. The sample yields thousands of clones, around 75% seen once. The origin of this receptor is a person between 40 and 85 years old with oral cavity squamous cell carcinoma. The sequencing used PBMCs, collected after nivolumab (anti-PD-1) treatment. The V gene is TRBV28, the J gene TRBJ1-1; 8 bases line up with TRBD1. The CDR3, as DNA: TGTGCCAGCGTGACAGGGGCGACAACTGAAGCTTTCTTT. Translation gives CASVTGATTEAFF.